This entry is about one T cell receptor (beta chain). The target antigen is unknown. With the ViraFEST assay, the study expanded antigen-specific CD4+ T cells using viral peptide pools, then sequenced them. At the end of 9 to 11 days of culture, CD4+ T cells were isolated. Nobody among the vaccine recipients had prior SARS-CoV-2 infection (nucleocapsid antibodies were negative). The culture medium for a few million PBMC per well included 9.5 to 10 IU/ml IL-2 and about 9.1 ug/ml peptides. Trimming pared 4 bases from V and 3 bases from J, leaving 10 bases between. The CDR3 loop spans 13 amino acids. Per the germline V gene, CDR1 is LGHNT and CDR2 is FRNRAP. The data were taken from a study of vaccination effects on CD4 cells after COVID-19. Study results and caveats: The study found marked clonal contraction of infection- and vaccine-induced clones late after vaccination.

Clones were read by immunoSEQ multiplex PCR, and TCRdb kept only the in-frame ones, dropping some. Among about 43,000 clones listed, roughly 72% were seen once. Specimen: CD4+ T cells from PBMCs cultured with SARS-CoV-2 spike peptides, collected before COVID-19 vaccination. The TCR sequence derives from a human donor who received a COVID-19 vaccine. V is TRBV12-5 and J is TRBJ2-7; D possibly corresponds to TRBD2 (5 bases). The CDR3 loop is CASGSSGIYEQYV. In nucleotides, the CDR3 is TGTGCTAGTGGTTCCTCGGGGATCTACGAGCAGTACGTC.